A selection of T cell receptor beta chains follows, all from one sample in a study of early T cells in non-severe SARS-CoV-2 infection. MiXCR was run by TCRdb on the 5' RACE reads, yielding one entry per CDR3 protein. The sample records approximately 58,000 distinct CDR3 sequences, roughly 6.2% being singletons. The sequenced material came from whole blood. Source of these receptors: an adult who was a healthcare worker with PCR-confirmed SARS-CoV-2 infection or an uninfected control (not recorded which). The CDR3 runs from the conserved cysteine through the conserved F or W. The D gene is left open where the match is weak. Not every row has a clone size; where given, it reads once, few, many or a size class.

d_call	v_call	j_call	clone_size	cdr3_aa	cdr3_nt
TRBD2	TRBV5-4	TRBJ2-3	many	CASSLERGGSTDTQYF	TGTGCCAGCAGCTTGGAACGGGGGGGCTCCACAGATACGCAGTATTTT
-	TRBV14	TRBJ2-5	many	CASSLRNEETQYF	TGTGCCAGCAGCCTCAGGAACGAAGAGACCCAGTACTTC
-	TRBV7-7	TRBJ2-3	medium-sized	CASSLTPRLGTQYF	TGTGCTAGCAGCTTAACGCCCCGATTGGGTACGCAGTATTTT
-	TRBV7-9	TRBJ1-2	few	CASSLAQGIYGYTF	TGTGCCAGCAGCTTAGCCCAGGGGATCTATGGCTACACCTTC
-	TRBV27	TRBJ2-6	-	CASSFPGAHVLTF	TGTGCCAGCAGTTTTCCGGGAGCCCACGTCCTGACTTTC
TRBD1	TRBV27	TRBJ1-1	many	CASSSGQALGGTEAFF	TGTGCCAGCAGTTCTGGACAGGCCCTTGGAGGGACTGAAGCTTTCTTT
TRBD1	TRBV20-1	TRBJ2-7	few	CSAKDRASYEQYF	TGCAGTGCTAAGGACAGGGCCTCCTACGAGCAGTACTTC
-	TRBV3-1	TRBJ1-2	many	CASSQAGGDGYTF	TGTGCCAGCAGCCAAGCGGGCGGGGACGGCTACACCTTC
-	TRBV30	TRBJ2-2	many	CAWSVATVGTGELFF	TGTGCCTGGAGTGTAGCGACAGTAGGGACCGGGGAGCTGTTTTTT
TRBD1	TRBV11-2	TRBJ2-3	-	CASSSLRGHGDTQYF	TGTGCCAGCAGCTCACTCAGGGGGCACGGAGATACGCAGTATTTT
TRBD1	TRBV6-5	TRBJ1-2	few	CASSAGTGGALGYTF	TGTGCCAGCAGTGCCGGGACAGGGGGCGCGCTTGGCTACACCTTC
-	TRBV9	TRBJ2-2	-	CASSVADGELFF	TGTGCCAGCAGCGTAGCTGACGGGGAGCTGTTTTTT
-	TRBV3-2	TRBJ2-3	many	CASSRRQPSGGSVDTQYF	TGTGCCAGCAGCCGACGACAGCCTAGCGGGGGTTCGGTAGATACGCAGTATTTT
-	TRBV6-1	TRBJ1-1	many	CASSEWRQLNTEAFF	TGTGCCAGCAGTGAATGGAGACAGCTGAACACTGAAGCTTTCTTT
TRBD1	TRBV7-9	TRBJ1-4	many	CASSRRQGRSEKLFF	TGTGCCAGCAGCCGAAGACAGGGCAGGAGTGAAAAACTGTTTTTT
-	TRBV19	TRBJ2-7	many	CASSSRDGSYEQYF	TGTGCCAGTAGTTCCCGGGACGGCTCCTACGAGCAGTACTTC
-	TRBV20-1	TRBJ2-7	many	CSARPGAQFAYEQYF	TGCAGTGCTAGGCCCGGGGCCCAATTTGCCTACGAGCAGTACTTC
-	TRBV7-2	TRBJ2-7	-	CASSFSPDGSYEQYF	TGTGCCAGCAGCTTCAGTCCGGACGGATCCTACGAGCAGTACTTC
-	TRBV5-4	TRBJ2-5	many	CASSNEARQETQYF	TGTGCCAGCAGCAATGAGGCCCGACAAGAGACCCAGTACTTC
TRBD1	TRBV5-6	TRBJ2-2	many	CASSSITLTGGFTGELFF	TGTGCCAGCAGCTCGATCACGTTGACAGGGGGATTTACCGGGGAGCTGTTTTTT
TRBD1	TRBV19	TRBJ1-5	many	CASSMGGQGIQPQHF	TGTGCCAGTAGTATGGGGGGACAGGGGATACAGCCCCAGCATTTT
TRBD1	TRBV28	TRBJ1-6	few	CASSYRQGESPLHF	TGTGCCAGCAGTTACCGACAGGGTGAATCACCCCTCCACTTT
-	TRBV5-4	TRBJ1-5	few	CASSEPFLGYQPQHF	TGTGCCAGCAGTGAACCCTTTTTGGGCTATCAGCCCCAGCATTTT
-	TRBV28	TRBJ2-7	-	CASHRNLGYEQYF	TGTGCCAGCCATCGCAATCTGGGCTACGAGCAGTACTTC
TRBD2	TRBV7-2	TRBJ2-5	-	CASSTRLAGGFETQYF	TGTGCCAGCAGCACCCGACTAGCGGGGGGGTTTGAGACCCAGTACTTC
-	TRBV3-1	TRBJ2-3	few	CASSQERDAELDTQYF	TGTGCCAGCAGCCAAGAGCGGGACGCAGAGTTAGATACGCAGTATTTT
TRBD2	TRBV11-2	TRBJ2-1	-	CASSLAGGSHNEQFF	TGTGCCAGCAGCTTAGCGGGGGGGAGTCACAATGAGCAGTTCTTC
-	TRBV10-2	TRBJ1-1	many	CASTLARGNTEAFF	TGCGCCAGCACCCTTGCTCGTGGGAACACTGAAGCTTTCTTT
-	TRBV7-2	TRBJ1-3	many	CASSSRGGGGNTIYF	TGTGCCAGCAGCTCGCGGGGAGGGGGAGGAAACACCATATATTTT
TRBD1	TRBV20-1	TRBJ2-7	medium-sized	CSARQQGESSYEQYF	TGCAGTGCTAGACAACAGGGGGAGAGCTCCTACGAGCAGTACTTC
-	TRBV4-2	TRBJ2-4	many	CASSQELQGRDIQYF	TGTGCCAGCAGCCAGGAGCTCCAGGGTCGAGACATTCAGTACTTC
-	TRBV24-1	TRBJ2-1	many	CATSDPRGLYNEQFF	TGTGCCACCAGTGATCCCAGGGGTCTCTACAATGAGCAGTTCTTC
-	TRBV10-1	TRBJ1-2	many	CASSTDPSYGYTF	TGCGCCAGCAGTACAGACCCTTCCTATGGCTACACCTTC
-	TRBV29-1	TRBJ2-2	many	CSVGNTGELFF	TGCAGCGTCGGAAACACCGGGGAGCTGTTTTTT
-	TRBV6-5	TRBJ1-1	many	CASSYSGWGPSTEAFF	TGTGCCAGCAGTTACTCTGGTTGGGGCCCGAGCACTGAAGCTTTCTTT
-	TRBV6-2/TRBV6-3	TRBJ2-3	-	CASSPSTGADLTDTQYF	TGTGCCAGCAGCCCTAGTACGGGGGCGGACCTAACAGATACGCAGTATTTT
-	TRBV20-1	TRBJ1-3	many	CSALNRGTGNTIYF	TGCAGTGCTTTGAACCGGGGAACCGGAAACACCATATATTTT
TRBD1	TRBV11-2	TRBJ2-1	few	CASSSDRVHEQFF	TGTGCCAGCAGCTCCGACAGGGTCCATGAGCAGTTCTTC
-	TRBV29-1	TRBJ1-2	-	CSVEIGDGYTF	TGCAGCGTTGAGATCGGAGATGGCTACACCTTC
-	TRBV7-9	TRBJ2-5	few	CASSLAGPSQETQYF	TGTGCCAGCAGCTTAGCGGGGCCTTCACAAGAGACCCAGTACTTC
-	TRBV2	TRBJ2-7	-	CASSLEALLSGEQYF	TGTGCCAGCAGTCTAGAGGCCCTACTTTCGGGAGAGCAGTACTTC
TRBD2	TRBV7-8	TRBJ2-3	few	CASSLAGGAGAKPDTQYF	TGTGCCAGCAGCTTAGCGGGAGGAGCGGGGGCCAAACCAGATACGCAGTATTTT